These T cell receptor beta chains were read from a single sample in a study of blood T cells in healthy people across ages. TCRdb redid the calling of the 5' RACE reads with MiXCR, one entry per CDR3 protein. Of about 1.4 million distinct CDR3 sequences listed, almost 60% were seen once; the top ten hold under 8.5%. Sequencing input: blood. Every receptor here comes from a man between 18 and 35 years old in good health. CDR3s include the opening cysteine and the closing phenylalanine or tryptophan. The order of the fields is D gene, clone size, J gene, V gene, CDR3 DNA, CDR3 protein. A D gene is named only where the DNA matches it firmly. The listing skips clone size in some rows; elsewhere it reads once, few, many or a size class.

D gene: TRBD2; clone size: .; J gene: TRBJ2-5; V gene: TRBV6-1; CDR3 DNA: TGTGCCAGCAGTGAATTGGGACTAGCGGGAGTCAGGGAGCAGTACTTC; CDR3 protein: CASSELGLAGVREQYF
D gene: TRBD2; clone size: .; J gene: TRBJ2-7; V gene: TRBV6-2/TRBV6-3; CDR3 DNA: TGTGCCAGCAGTTACCGACCGAGGACGAGCGGGAGGTGGGAGCAGTACTTC; CDR3 protein: CASSYRPRTSGRWEQYF
D gene: .; clone size: .; J gene: TRBJ2-3; V gene: TRBV6-6; CDR3 DNA: TGTGCCAGCAGGGCAGCGACGGGGCTGGTGTCAGATACGCAGTATTTT; CDR3 protein: CASRAATGLVSDTQYF
D gene: .; clone size: .; J gene: TRBJ1-1; V gene: TRBV5-1; CDR3 DNA: TGCGCCAGCAGCTTGGACAGGGAAGGGGATTTATGGACTGAAGCTTTCTTT; CDR3 protein: CASSLDREGDLWTEAFF
D gene: TRBD1; clone size: once; J gene: TRBJ2-6; V gene: TRBV6-6; CDR3 DNA: TGTGCCAGCAGACTACAGGGGACCAGCTCTGGGGCCAACGTCCTGACTTTC; CDR3 protein: CASRLQGTSSGANVLTF
D gene: TRBD1; clone size: .; J gene: TRBJ2-1; V gene: TRBV3-1; CDR3 DNA: TGTGCCAGCAGCCAAGAGAGAGGGGGCGGAAACAATGAGCAGTTCTTC; CDR3 protein: CASSQERGGGNNEQFF
D gene: TRBD1; clone size: .; J gene: TRBJ1-4; V gene: TRBV7-9; CDR3 DNA: TGTGCCAGCAGACCTACAGGGGACGCAACTAATGAAAAACTGTTTTTT; CDR3 protein: CASRPTGDATNEKLFF
D gene: .; clone size: .; J gene: TRBJ1-5; V gene: TRBV6-1; CDR3 DNA: TGTGCCAGCAGTGAAGGGTCTCAGGGGTTATATAGCAATCAGCCCCAGCATTTT; CDR3 protein: CASSEGSQGLYSNQPQHF
D gene: .; clone size: .; J gene: TRBJ2-7; V gene: TRBV7-9; CDR3 DNA: TGTGCCAGCAGCTTAAACTCACAGCAGTACTTC; CDR3 protein: CASSLNSQQYF
D gene: .; clone size: .; J gene: TRBJ2-5; V gene: TRBV20-1; CDR3 DNA: TGCAGTGCTTTTAACAGGGTTGTGACCCAGTACTTC; CDR3 protein: CSAFNRVVTQYF
D gene: TRBD1; clone size: .; J gene: TRBJ2-2; V gene: TRBV3-1; CDR3 DNA: TGTGCCAGCAGCCAACCCGACAGGGGACCCACCGGGGAGCTGTTTTTT; CDR3 protein: CASSQPDRGPTGELFF
D gene: .; clone size: .; J gene: TRBJ2-1; V gene: TRBV5-1; CDR3 DNA: TGCGCCAGCAGCCCCGGGACTGTATATCCCCCTGAGCAGTTCTTC; CDR3 protein: CASSPGTVYPPEQFF
D gene: .; clone size: .; J gene: TRBJ2-1; V gene: TRBV7-9; CDR3 DNA: TGTGCCAGCAGCTTAAGTTCCGGGCCTTCTTGGGGTGAGCAGTTCTTC; CDR3 protein: CASSLSSGPSWGEQFF
D gene: .; clone size: once; J gene: TRBJ1-6; V gene: TRBV2; CDR3 DNA: TGTGCCAGCAGTCTGGGGGGTTCTCCACCCCTCCACTTT; CDR3 protein: CASSLGGSPPLHF
D gene: TRBD1; clone size: .; J gene: TRBJ1-1; V gene: TRBV20-1; CDR3 DNA: TGCAGTGCGGATTCCAATCAACCAGGGGGATCCACTGAAGCTTTCTTT; CDR3 protein: CSADSNQPGGSTEAFF
D gene: TRBD1; clone size: .; J gene: TRBJ2-7; V gene: TRBV5-1; CDR3 DNA: TGCGCCAGCAGCTGGGGGGACAGGGTGAACTACGAGCAGTACTTC; CDR3 protein: CASSWGDRVNYEQYF
D gene: .; clone size: .; J gene: TRBJ1-1; V gene: TRBV7-2; CDR3 DNA: TGTGCCAGCAGCTTAGGGATAGGGGGGAACACTGAAGCTTTCTTT; CDR3 protein: CASSLGIGGNTEAFF
D gene: .; clone size: .; J gene: TRBJ1-1; V gene: TRBV5-1; CDR3 DNA: TGCGCCAGCAGCTTCAATAGGGAACCGAGCACTGAAGCTTTCTTT; CDR3 protein: CASSFNREPSTEAFF
D gene: TRBD1; clone size: .; J gene: TRBJ2-7; V gene: TRBV20-1; CDR3 DNA: TGCAGTGCGGAAAGGGACAGCCTCTACGAGCAGTACTTC; CDR3 protein: CSAERDSLYEQYF
D gene: .; clone size: .; J gene: TRBJ2-7; V gene: TRBV11-2; CDR3 DNA: TGTGCCAGCAGCCCTTTGCGGGACTCCTACGAGCAGTACTTC; CDR3 protein: CASSPLRDSYEQYF
D gene: TRBD2; clone size: .; J gene: TRBJ2-2; V gene: TRBV4-1; CDR3 DNA: TGCGCCAGCAGCCAAGTTAACGTAGCGGGCGGGGAGCTGTTTTTT; CDR3 protein: CASSQVNVAGGELFF
D gene: TRBD2; clone size: .; J gene: TRBJ2-1; V gene: TRBV3-1; CDR3 DNA: TGTGCCAGCAGCCAAGCCTCGGGACTAGCGTTCAATGAGCAGTTCTTC; CDR3 protein: CASSQASGLAFNEQFF
D gene: TRBD2; clone size: .; J gene: TRBJ2-5; V gene: TRBV20-1; CDR3 DNA: TGCAGTGCTAGAGATAGGGGGACTAGCGGGGGGGAGACCCAGTACTTC; CDR3 protein: CSARDRGTSGGETQYF
D gene: .; clone size: .; J gene: TRBJ2-2; V gene: TRBV7-9; CDR3 DNA: TGTGCCAGCAGAGTCACGGCGGGAAGTTCAGGGGAGCTGTTTTTT; CDR3 protein: CASRVTAGSSGELFF
D gene: TRBD2; clone size: .; J gene: TRBJ2-7; V gene: TRBV4-1; CDR3 DNA: TGCGCCAGCAGCCACCACGGACTAGCGGGAGAGTACGAGCAGTACTTC; CDR3 protein: CASSHHGLAGEYEQYF
D gene: TRBD1; clone size: .; J gene: TRBJ2-1; V gene: TRBV6-1; CDR3 DNA: TGTGCCAGCAGTGCCGTGGGACAGGGGGCCTATGAGCAGTTCTTC; CDR3 protein: CASSAVGQGAYEQFF
D gene: .; clone size: few; J gene: TRBJ2-1; V gene: TRBV5-1; CDR3 DNA: TGCGCCAGCAGCCGTCTACATTACAATGAGCAGTTCTTC; CDR3 protein: CASSRLHYNEQFF
D gene: .; clone size: .; J gene: TRBJ2-1; V gene: TRBV6-5; CDR3 DNA: TGTGCCAGCGGCCGGGCCGCCTACGGGGAGCTGTTCTTC; CDR3 protein: CASGRAAYGELFF
D gene: TRBD1; clone size: many; J gene: TRBJ1-2; V gene: TRBV10-3; CDR3 DNA: TGTGCCATCACCCCAGGACAGGCGGGGCCATATGGCTACACCTTC; CDR3 protein: CAITPGQAGPYGYTF
D gene: .; clone size: .; J gene: TRBJ2-7; V gene: TRBV2; CDR3 DNA: TGTGCCAGCAAAAGGGACACCGACTACGAGCAGTACTTC; CDR3 protein: CASKRDTDYEQYF
D gene: .; clone size: many; J gene: TRBJ1-2; V gene: TRBV20-1; CDR3 DNA: TGCAGTGCTAGCTCTCGGTTGCACTATGGCTACACCTTC; CDR3 protein: CSASSRLHYGYTF
D gene: .; clone size: few; J gene: TRBJ2-3; V gene: TRBV3-1; CDR3 DNA: TGTGCCAGCAGCCAGTTGACTGGCGGGAGCACAGATACGCAGTATTTT; CDR3 protein: CASSQLTGGSTDTQYF
D gene: TRBD1; clone size: once; J gene: TRBJ1-6; V gene: TRBV20-1; CDR3 DNA: TGCAGTGCTAGGGACAGGGCACATTCACCCCTCCACTTT; CDR3 protein: CSARDRAHSPLHF
D gene: .; clone size: .; J gene: TRBJ2-7; V gene: TRBV7-7; CDR3 DNA: TGTGCCAGCAGCCAAAGGGCGGGGAGCTCCTACGAGCAGTACTTC; CDR3 protein: CASSQRAGSSYEQYF
D gene: TRBD1; clone size: .; J gene: TRBJ1-2; V gene: TRBV7-9; CDR3 DNA: TGTGCCAGCAACAAGGACAGGCCCTCTGGCTACACCTTC; CDR3 protein: CASNKDRPSGYTF
D gene: TRBD2; clone size: .; J gene: TRBJ2-1; V gene: TRBV5-1; CDR3 DNA: TGCGCCAGCAGCCTACCCCTAGCGGGGGGGTACAATGAGCAGTTCTTC; CDR3 protein: CASSLPLAGGYNEQFF
D gene: TRBD1; clone size: many; J gene: TRBJ2-1; V gene: TRBV29-1; CDR3 DNA: TGCAGCGTTAGGGACAGGGTGGACAATGAGCAGTTCTTC; CDR3 protein: CSVRDRVDNEQFF
D gene: .; clone size: .; J gene: TRBJ1-1; V gene: TRBV21-1; CDR3 DNA: TGTGCCAGCAGCAAGCGACAGGGTCTGGGGTACACTGAAGCTTTCTTT; CDR3 protein: CASSKRQGLGYTEAFF
D gene: .; clone size: few; J gene: TRBJ2-5; V gene: TRBV29-1; CDR3 DNA: TGCAGCGTTGGCGGGATCCAAGAGACCCAGTACTTC; CDR3 protein: CSVGGIQETQYF
D gene: TRBD1; clone size: .; J gene: TRBJ2-3; V gene: TRBV7-9; CDR3 DNA: TGTGCCAGCAGCCCGACAGGGGGGAAGACAGATACGCAGTATTTT; CDR3 protein: CASSPTGGKTDTQYF
D gene: TRBD2; clone size: .; J gene: TRBJ2-7; V gene: TRBV29-1; CDR3 DNA: TGCAGCGTTGGGACTAGCGGGAGATACGAGCAGTACTTC; CDR3 protein: CSVGTSGRYEQYF
D gene: .; clone size: .; J gene: TRBJ2-6; V gene: TRBV7-2; CDR3 DNA: TGTGCCAGCAGCACAGACGGGGCCGGGGCCAACGTCCTGACTTTC; CDR3 protein: CASSTDGAGANVLTF
D gene: .; clone size: .; J gene: TRBJ1-2; V gene: TRBV6-1; CDR3 DNA: TGTGCCAGCACCGGGGGCAGGGCCTATGGCTACACCTTC; CDR3 protein: CASTGGRAYGYTF
D gene: .; clone size: few; J gene: TRBJ2-3; V gene: TRBV20-1; CDR3 DNA: TGCAGTGCTCCCGGGGGCACAGATACGCAGTATTTT; CDR3 protein: CSAPGGTDTQYF
D gene: TRBD1; clone size: once; J gene: TRBJ2-5; V gene: TRBV7-9; CDR3 DNA: TGTGCCAGCAGCCTGGGGGACAGGGGGCGCAGGCAGTACTTC; CDR3 protein: CASSLGDRGRRQYF
D gene: .; clone size: .; J gene: TRBJ2-1; V gene: TRBV7-9; CDR3 DNA: TGTGCCAGCAGCTTACCGGAGTACAGGGCCAATGAGCAGTTCTTC; CDR3 protein: CASSLPEYRANEQFF
D gene: .; clone size: few; J gene: TRBJ2-4; V gene: TRBV28; CDR3 DNA: TGTGCCAGCAGTCTAATCCGGGAAGCCAAAAACATTCAGTACTTC; CDR3 protein: CASSLIREAKNIQYF
D gene: .; clone size: .; J gene: TRBJ2-7; V gene: TRBV5-1; CDR3 DNA: TGCGCCAGCAGCGTAGGCAGGGATGGCGACGAGCAGTACTTC; CDR3 protein: CASSVGRDGDEQYF
D gene: .; clone size: .; J gene: TRBJ2-5; V gene: TRBV27; CDR3 DNA: TGTGCCAGCAGTCTAGGACGGGACGGTCAAGAGACCCAGTACTTC; CDR3 protein: CASSLGRDGQETQYF
D gene: TRBD1; clone size: few; J gene: TRBJ2-5; V gene: TRBV6-5; CDR3 DNA: TGTGCCAGCAGTTCCCGGGACAGGGTTAACGGAAAGACCCAGTACTTC; CDR3 protein: CASSSRDRVNGKTQYF